A selection of T cell receptor beta chains follows, all from one sample in a study of T cell responses to AZD1222 COVID-19 vaccine. This table comes from immunoSEQ multiplex PCR, and its TCRdb copy is limited to in-frame clones, with some not included. Counted here are approximately 150,000 clones, around 90% occurring once; the ten biggest clones make up approximately 1.9%. The sequencing here drew on peripheral blood, taken on day 0 of AZD1222 vaccination. The source of these receptors is an adult in good health. Both conserved end residues are part of each CDR3. D genes are given only for firm matches. Only part of the rows carry a size: once, few, many, or a class if the clone is expanded.

V	J	D	size	CDR3	DNA
TRBV5-5	TRBJ1-2	TRBD1	.	CASSYGQESNYGYTF	TGTGCCAGCAGCTACGGACAGGAATCTAACTATGGCTACACCTTC
TRBV9	TRBJ2-7	.	.	CASSASYEQYF	TGTGCCAGCAGCGCCTCCTACGAGCAGTACTTC
TRBV2	TRBJ2-7	TRBD1	few	CATQTPGQGSDEQYF	TGTGCCACCCAGACACCGGGACAGGGAAGCGACGAGCAGTACTTC
TRBV30	TRBJ1-2	.	.	CAWSPGRGAYGYTF	TGTGCCTGGAGTCCGGGTAGAGGCGCCTATGGCTACACCTTC
TRBV5-1	TRBJ1-5	.	.	CASSLVSNQPQHF	TGCGCCAGCAGCTTGGTCAGCAATCAGCCCCAGCATTTT
TRBV6-2/TRBV6-3	TRBJ2-7	TRBD1	.	CASSYKDRGQDEQYF	TGTGCCAGCAGTTACAAGGACAGGGGTCAGGACGAGCAGTACTTC
TRBV2	TRBJ2-3	.	.	CASSELGGRLWDTQYF	TGTGCCAGCAGTGAGCTTGGGGGGCGCCTTTGGGATACGCAGTATTTT
TRBV7-9	TRBJ1-6	.	.	CASSLGALISSPLHF	TGTGCCAGCAGCTTAGGCGCCCTTATATCCTCACCCCTCCACTTT
TRBV30	TRBJ1-2	.	.	CAWSAATTGLGYTF	TGTGCCTGGAGTGCAGCAACGACCGGTCTAGGCTACACCTTC
TRBV28	TRBJ1-1	.	.	CASSLALMNTEAFF	TGTGCCAGCAGTTTAGCCCTGATGAACACTGAAGCTTTCTTT
TRBV7-2	TRBJ1-2	TRBD1	.	CASSGRGRDGYTF	TGTGCCAGCAGCGGCAGGGGGCGTGATGGCTACACCTTC
TRBV20-1	TRBJ1-5	.	.	CSASNSLSNQPQHF	TGCAGTGCTAGTAATAGCCTTAGCAATCAGCCCCAGCATTTT
TRBV28	TRBJ1-1	.	.	CASRENTEAFF	TGTGCCAGCAGGGAAAACACTGAAGCTTTCTTT
TRBV19	TRBJ2-1	TRBD1	.	CASSIPGTVNEQFF	TGTGCCAGTAGTATACCCGGGACAGTCAATGAGCAGTTCTTC
TRBV6-1	TRBJ1-3	.	.	CASSERASGNTIYF	TGTGCCAGCAGTGAGAGGGCCTCTGGAAACACCATATATTTT
TRBV28	TRBJ1-1	TRBD1	few	CASSTGLNTEAFF	TGTGCCAGTTCGACAGGGCTGAACACTGAAGCTTTCTTT
TRBV29-1	TRBJ1-1	.	.	CSVYNRNTEAFF	TGCAGCGTTTACAACAGGAACACTGAAGCTTTCTTT
TRBV28	TRBJ1-1	.	.	CASSPPRTEAFF	TGTGCCAGCAGCCCTCCCCGTACGGAAGCTTTCTTT
TRBV5-4	TRBJ1-6	TRBD1	.	CASSGTGTGVSPLHF	TGTGCCAGCAGCGGGACCGGGACAGGGGTCTCACCCCTCCACTTT
TRBV15	TRBJ1-2	.	.	CATSRDFGRRLIGDYGYTF	TGTGCCACCAGCAGAGATTTTGGCCGTCGACTCATCGGGGACTATGGCTACACCTTC
TRBV19	TRBJ2-3	TRBD2	.	CASSIVGASGRTDTQYF	TGTGCCAGTAGTATAGTAGGAGCGAGCGGGAGGACAGATACGCAGTATTTT
TRBV5-6	TRBJ2-7	.	.	CASSNRQESSYEQYF	TGTGCCAGCAGCAATCGACAGGAAAGCTCCTACGAGCAGTACTTC
TRBV10-1	TRBJ1-1	TRBD1	.	CASKTGGTEAFF	TGCGCCAGCAAAACAGGGGGCACTGAAGCTTTCTTT
TRBV15	TRBJ2-3	.	.	CATSGHRDPGADTQYF	TGTGCCACCAGCGGCCACCGGGACCCGGGGGCAGATACGCAGTATTTT
TRBV5-6	TRBJ1-2	TRBD1	.	CASSTWTGRVSYGYTF	TGTGCCAGCAGCACTTGGACAGGGAGGGTTAGTTATGGCTACACCTTC
TRBV30	TRBJ2-7	.	.	CAWNRGITYEQYF	TGTGCCTGGAACCGGGGGATAACCTACGAGCAGTACTTC
TRBV24-1	TRBJ1-2	TRBD1	.	CATSDRDRNNYGYTF	TGTGCCACCAGTGACCGGGACAGGAATAACTATGGCTACACCTTC